One sample yielded the 29 T cell receptor beta chains listed below, sequenced in a study of shared clonotypes between healthy human individuals. Assay used: immunoSEQ multiplex PCR; TCRdb lists only in-frame clones, some missing. The sample carries about 2 million clones, around 96% recorded once. Naive-designated CD8 cells lacked CD45RO, were positively enriched for CCR7, and omitted terminally differentiated effector memory CD45RA+ cells. Specimen: naive CD8+ T cells sorted from blood. The receptors stem from a man aged 18-30 years in good health.

The chain uses TRBV4-1 and TRBJ2-2; perhaps TRBD2 as D (5 bases). CDR1 and CDR2 from the germline V gene are MGHRA and YSYEKL. The CDR3 covers 15 residues. Trimming removed 2 bases from V and 7 bases from J, with 14 bases in between. CDR3 region: CASSQRTSRGGELFF. The DNA for the CDR3 is TGCGCCAGCAGCCAAAGGACCAGCCGGGGCGGGGAGCTGTTTTTT.

The chain recombines TRBV28 with TRBJ2-7, with D tentatively TRBD2 (6 bases). This CDR3 contains 13 residues. The ends were cut back, 6 bases at V and 7 bases at J, with 16 bases in the middle. The germline CDR1 and CDR2 sequences are MDHEN and SYDVKM. CDR3 nucleotides: TGTGCCAGCAGCAGTTTGGGGAGGAGTGAGCAGTACTTC. Protein: CASSSLGRSEQYF.

The J gene is TRBJ1-2, the V gene TRBV27, with 9 positions matching TRBD1. CDR1 is MNHEY and CDR2 is SMNVEV in the germline V gene (reference sequence). Trimming took 5 bases from V and 7 from J; bases not matched to a gene: 8. This CDR3 contains 14 residues. In DNA, the CDR3 is TGTGCCAGCAGTGACCAGACAGGGGGAATTGGCTACACCTTC. This encodes CASSDQTGGIGYTF.

Details on this clone: The same CDR3 also results from other DNA sequences found in this sample. The DNA of the CDR3 is TGCGCCAGCAGCCAAGATTTGGGAAGCGGCTACGAGCAGTACTTC. This sequence encodes CASSQDLGSGYEQYF. The chain has TRBV4-3 and TRBJ2-7, with a possible D match to TRBD2 (5 bases). The CDR3 totals 15 residues. CDR1 and CDR2 from the germline V gene are LGHNA and YSLEER. V lost 0 bases, J lost 3 bases, and 12 bases lay in between.

The V call is TRBV7-9, the J call TRBJ1-1, with a possible D match to TRBD1 (5 bases). Per germline, CDR1 SEHNR and CDR2 FQNEAQ (reference sequence). The CDR3 consists of 14 residues. Trimming took 11 bases from V and 5 from J, leaving 21 bases between them. This CDR3 reads CASERQGAETEAFF. CDR3 sequence (DNA): TGTGCCTCTGAGCGGCAGGGCGCTGAGACTGAAGCTTTCTTT.

The CDR3: CASSLEDRGETQYF. The CDR3 DNA is TGTGCCAGCAGCTTAGAAGACAGGGGAGAGACCCAGTACTTC. The chain uses TRBV7-2 and TRBJ2-5, with TRBD1 matching 8 bases. Per germline, CDR1 SGHTA and CDR2 FQGNSA. This CDR3 is built from 14 residues. V lost 1 base, J lost 4 bases, and 2 bases stayed unmatched.

The chain joins TRBV6-5 to TRBJ1-1, with 8 bases fitting TRBD1. J gave up 0 bases and V 2 bases, and 5 bases lay outside the gene matches. The CDR3 is 16 amino acids. Germline V gives CDR1 MNHEY, CDR2 SVGAGI. The CDR3 sequence: CASSYETGAVNTEAFF. The DNA for the CDR3 is TGTGCCAGCAGTTACGAGACAGGGGCGGTGAACACTGAAGCTTTCTTT.

The genes are TRBV10-2 and TRBJ1-3; D uncertain. CDR3 size: 16 residues. V lost 3 bases and J 0 bases, leaving 12 bases between the germline ends. In germline, CDR1 is WSHSY, CDR2 SAAADI. As DNA, the CDR3 is TGCGCCAGCAGTGATTCCTTGCGAGCCTCTGGAAACACCATATATTTT. As protein: CASSDSLRASGNTIYF.

About this clone itself: This sample includes further DNA sequences coding for the same CDR3. The rearrangement links TRBV10-3 to TRBJ2-7; no reliable D call. The germline V and J ends were trimmed by 0 bases and 1 base, with 4 bases remaining between them. Germline lookup yields CDR1 ENHRY and CDR2 SYGVKD. The CDR3 totals 13 residues. CDR3 DNA: TGTGCCATCAGTGAGTCAAGTTCCTACGAGCAGTACTTC. Translating gives CAISESSSYEQYF.

The gene calls are TRBV4-1 and TRBJ2-7; 8 nucleotides align to TRBD1. The trim removed 3 bases at V and 5 bases at J, leaving 9 bases unmatched. The CDR3 is made up of 15 amino acids. The germline gives CDR1 MGHRA, CDR2 YSYEKL. CDR3 bases: TGCGCCAGCAGCCACTTACAGGGGGTGGGGAACGAGCAGTACTTC. Translation: CASSHLQGVGNEQYF.

The rearrangement uses TRBV4-3 and TRBJ2-5, with D perhaps matching TRBD2 (5 bases). V was cut by 3 bases and J by 5 bases, with 10 bases left in between. The germline gives CDR1 LGHNA, CDR2 YSLEER. The CDR3 runs to 13 residues. The CDR3 DNA is TGCGCCAGCAGCCAGATCGGGGAGGAGACCCAGTACTTC. It is translated as CASSQIGEETQYF.

The chain is built from TRBV13 and TRBJ2-7; D is possibly TRBD2 (6 bases). Germline CDR1 is PRHDT and CDR2 is FYEKMQ (reference sequence). The CDR3 consists of 12 residues. The V end was cut by 3 bases, the J end by 6 bases, with 9 bases between. CDR3 region: CASSFLGGEQYF. The CDR3 DNA follows: TGTGCCAGCAGCTTTTTGGGGGGCGAGCAGTACTTC.

The rearrangement links TRBV28 to TRBJ1-5, with TRBD1 as a possible D gene (6 bases). The V end was cut by 1 base, the J end by 6 bases, with 16 bases between. Looked up from germline, CDR1 is MDHEN and CDR2 is SYDVKM. The CDR3 extends over 16 amino acids. Here the CDR3 DNA reads TGTGCCAGCAGTTTATCACGGGACATAGAACGTCAGCCCCAGCATTTT. Encoded protein: CASSLSRDIERQPQHF.

The rearrangement links TRBV6-5 to TRBJ2-3; TRBD2 aligns across 11 bases. This CDR3 is built from 15 residues. CDR1 and CDR2 (germline): MNHEY, SVGAGI. Trimming removed 4 bases from V and 3 bases from J; junction bases left unmatched: 3. As DNA, the CDR3 is TGTGCCAGCAGTTCGGGACTAGCGGATACAGATACGCAGTATTTT. Protein sequence: CASSSGLADTDTQYF.

V and J are TRBV27 and TRBJ2-7; 7 positions match TRBD2. In germline, CDR1 is MNHEY, CDR2 SMNVEV (reference sequence). This CDR3 region has 14 residues. Germline trimming cut 3 bases from V and 5 bases from J; bases unmatched to any gene: 7. DNA for the CDR3: TGTGCCAGCAGTTTGTTTCGGGGGGATGACGAGCAGTACTTC. It codes for CASSLFRGDDEQYF.

In the case of this clone: Different DNA sequences within this sample yield the same CDR3. The rearrangement links TRBV9 to TRBJ2-7; D might be TRBD1 (6 bases). This CDR3 contains 13 residues. V was shortened by 3 bases and J by 1 base, with 8 bases between the two germline ends. Germline CDR1 SGDLS, CDR2 YYNGEE. CDR3 residues: CASSEGESYEQYF. The CDR3 DNA is TGTGCCAGCAGCGAGGGGGAGTCCTACGAGCAGTACTTC.

This clone appeared once. The genes are TRBV27 and TRBJ2-5, with D uncertain. V lost 5 bases and J lost 4, with 14 bases in between. The CDR3 spans 14 residues. Germline assignment: CDR1 MNHEY and CDR2 SMNVEV (reference sequence). Here the CDR3 reads CASSPGSGGETQYF. The CDR3 DNA is TGTGCCAGCAGTCCCGGGTCGGGCGGAGAGACCCAGTACTTC.

The chain is built from TRBV13 and TRBJ2-7; D remains unclear. The CDR3 loop spans 14 amino acids. Germline V gene lookup returns CDR1 PRHDT and CDR2 FYEKMQ (reference sequence). V lost 0 bases to trimming and J lost 5 bases, with 11 bases between them. The CDR3 here is CASSLGLNVNEQYF. In DNA form, the CDR3 reads TGTGCCAGCAGCTTAGGCCTAAATGTCAACGAGCAGTACTTC.

With regard to this clone: The germline gene is not matched at one end of the junction; a read error may be the cause. In nucleotides, the CDR3 is TGCGCCAGCAGCCAAGATTTAAACCCATCAGCTGGCAACACCATATATTTT. Protein product: CASSQDLNPSAGNTIYF. V and J are TRBV4-3 and TRBJ1-3; no reliable D call. Germline assignment: CDR1 LGHNA and CDR2 YSLEER. The CDR3 extends over 17 amino acids.

CDR3 bases: TGTGCCAGCAGCCAGACGACTAGCGGGAGGCTTAGCTCCTACAATGAGCAGTTCTTC. It encodes CASSQTTSGRLSSYNEQFF. V usage is TRBV5-4 and J usage is TRBJ2-1; 13 bases are a match to TRBD2. Germline V gives CDR1 SGHNT, CDR2 YYREEE (reference sequence). Trimming removed 4 bases from V and 0 bases from J; junction bases left unmatched: 10. CDR3 length equals 19 residues. The full variable domain, its missing parts supplied by reference TRBV5-4 and TRBJ2-1, is ETGVTQSPTHLIKTRGQQVTLRCSSQSGHNTVSWYQQALGQGPQFIFQYYREEENGRGNFPPRFSGLQFPNYSSELNVNALELDDSALYLCASSQTTSGRLSSYNEQFFGPGTRLTVL.

For this clone: Other DNA sequences in this specimen translate into the identical CDR3. The V and J genes are TRBV7-9 and TRBJ1-6; D is perhaps TRBD1 (5 bases). Trimming took 2 bases from V and 8 from J, leaving 10 bases between them. This CDR3 region has 14 residues. CDR1 is SEHNR and CDR2 is FQNEAQ in the germline V gene (reference sequence). Here the CDR3 DNA reads TGTGCCAGCAGCTTATCGCAGGGTGATTCACCCCTCCACTTT. Amino acids: CASSLSQGDSPLHF.

In its sample, this clone was seen once. V gene TRBV19 combines with J gene TRBJ2-1, with 8 positions matching TRBD2. The germline gives CDR1 LNHDA, CDR2 SQIVND (reference sequence). CDR3 length equals 14 residues. The junction had 5 bases not matched to a gene; V was cut back by 3 bases and J by 7 bases. The CDR3 coding sequence is TGTGCCAGTAGTATCAAACGGGAGGGAAATGAGCAGTTCTTC. Translating gives CASSIKREGNEQFF.

The V and J genes are TRBV11-2 and TRBJ1-2; no clear D. Germline CDR1 SGHAT, CDR2 FQNNGV. The CDR3 runs to 13 residues. The V gene lost 1 base and the J gene lost 3 bases, with 6 bases spanning the gap. CDR3 sequence reads: CASSLVSDYGYTF. The DNA for the CDR3 is TGTGCCAGCAGCTTAGTTTCGGACTATGGCTACACCTTC.

With regard to this clone: The sample contains more than one DNA sequence encoding this CDR3. The genes are TRBV6-1 and TRBJ2-7; no definite D call. Germline CDR1 is MNHNS and CDR2 is SASEGT. The CDR3 contains 14 residues. V was trimmed by 2 bases and J by 2 bases, leaving 10 bases between them. The CDR3 coding sequence is TGTGCCAGCAGTGAACAAGGGCCTACCTACGAGCAGTACTTC. Protein product: CASSEQGPTYEQYF.

The chain combines TRBV5-4 with TRBJ2-1; D remains unclear. The CDR3 extends over 14 amino acids. V shed 4 bases and J shed 5 bases, with 13 bases lying between them. The germline CDR1 and CDR2 sequences are SGHNT and YYREEE (reference sequence). CDR3 amino acids: CASSPPDRDNEQFF. The CDR3, as DNA: TGTGCCAGCAGCCCACCGGATAGGGACAATGAGCAGTTCTTC.

The chain combines TRBV30 with TRBJ2-1, with unresolved D. CDR3 length: 12 amino acids. CDR1 is GTSNPN and CDR2 is SVGIG in the germline V gene (reference sequence). Trimming cost V 2 bases and J 5 bases, with 7 bases left between them. The CDR3 nucleotides are TGTGCCTGGAGTAAGGTCAACAATGAGCAGTTCTTC. Encoded protein: CAWSKVNNEQFF.

This sequence joins TRBV10-2 and TRBJ1-1; D perhaps matches TRBD1 (6 bases). Germline values: CDR1 WSHSY, CDR2 SAAADI. The CDR3 is made up of 12 amino acids. V was clipped by 7 bases and J by 5 bases, with 11 bases between them. CDR3 protein: CASKERGTEAFF. CDR3 nucleotides: TGCGCCAGCAAGGAGAGGGGGACTGAAGCTTTCTTT.

J is TRBJ1-4 and V is TRBV30; D not certain. This CDR3 has 16 amino acids. In germline, CDR1 is GTSNPN, CDR2 SVGIG (reference sequence). V dropped 5 bases and J dropped 6 bases, with 22 bases sitting between them. CDR3 loop: CAWGGSGVVLDEKLFF. The CDR3 DNA reads TGTGCCTGGGGCGGCAGTGGGGTTGTCTTGGATGAAAAACTGTTTTTT. The full variable domain, completed using reference TRBV30 and TRBJ1-4, is SQTIHQWPATLVQPVGSPLSLECTVEGTSNPNLYWYRQAAGRGLQLLFYSVGIGQISSEVPQNLSASRPQDRQFILSSKKLLLSDSGFYLCAWGGSGVVLDEKLFFGSGTQLSVL.

The J gene is TRBJ2-3, the V gene TRBV4-3; D call uncertain. The V end was cut by 4 bases, the J end by 6 bases, with 11 bases between. CDR1 LGHNA and CDR2 YSLEER come from the germline V gene. This CDR3 is built from 13 residues. CDR3 in DNA: TGCGCCAGCAGCCTTATGGGGTCGGATACGCAGTATTTT. Translated, it gives CASSLMGSDTQYF.